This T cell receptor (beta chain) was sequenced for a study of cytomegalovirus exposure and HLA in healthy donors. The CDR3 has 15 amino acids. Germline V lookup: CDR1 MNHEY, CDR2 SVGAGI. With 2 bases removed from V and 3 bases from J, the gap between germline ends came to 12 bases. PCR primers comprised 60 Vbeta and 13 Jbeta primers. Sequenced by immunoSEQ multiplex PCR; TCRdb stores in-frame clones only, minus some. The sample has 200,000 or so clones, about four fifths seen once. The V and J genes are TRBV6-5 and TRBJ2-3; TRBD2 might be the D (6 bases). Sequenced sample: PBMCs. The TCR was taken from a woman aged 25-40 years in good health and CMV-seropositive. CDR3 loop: CASSYEPGLTDTQYF. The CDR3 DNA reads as TGTGCCAGCAGTTACGAGCCGGGACTGACAGATACGCAGTATTTT.